Below, 21 T cell receptor beta chains from the same sample are listed, as sequenced in a study of cytomegalovirus exposure and HLA in healthy donors. The primer mix had 60 Vbeta and 13 Jbeta primers. Sequencing used immunoSEQ multiplex PCR; TCRdb keeps in-frame clones, though not all of them. In the table there are 110,000 to 150,000 clones, roughly 80% of which are singletons. The sample was PBMCs. The receptors were sampled from a man between 40 and 49 years old in good health and CMV-seronegative.

This clone showed up just a few times. CDR3 in amino acids: CASSRDSLNTEAFF. The CDR3 region has the DNA TGTGCCAGCAGTCGTGACAGCCTGAACACTGAAGCTTTCTTT. This chain joins TRBV5-4 and TRBJ1-1, with D perhaps matching TRBD1 (5 bases). Trimming removed 5 bases at V and 0 bases at J, with 11 bases between. Germline lookup yields CDR1 SGHNT and CDR2 YYREEE (reference sequence). The CDR3 extends over 14 amino acids.

The V call is TRBV5-4, the J call TRBJ2-5, with TRBD1 identical over 7 bases. The J segment lost 2 bases and the V segment lost 4 bases, leaving 5 bases of the junction unmatched. Germline-derived CDR1 and CDR2 are SGHNT and YYREEE (reference sequence). The CDR3 has 14 residues. CDR3: CASSPDRRQETQYF. In nucleotides, the CDR3 is TGTGCCAGCAGCCCGGACAGGCGACAAGAGACCCAGTACTTC.

DNA of the CDR3: TGTGCCAGCAGCTTAAGGGGCCCCACAGATACGCAGTATTTT. Translation: CASSLRGPTDTQYF. V gene TRBV7-2 combines with J gene TRBJ2-3, with D possibly being TRBD1 (5 bases). The germline V gene encodes CDR1 SGHTA and CDR2 FQGNSA. The CDR3 spans 14 residues. V was clipped by 2 bases and J by 2 bases, with 8 bases between them.

This clone was seen only a few times. This chain connects TRBV20-1 to TRBJ2-5; 8 nucleotides match TRBD1. The germline V gene encodes CDR1 DFQATT and CDR2 SNEGSKA (reference sequence). The CDR3 is 11 amino acids. The V and J ends lost 5 bases and 12 bases, in that order; junction bases with no gene match: 8. CDR3 protein: CSALSDRGKYF. In DNA form, the CDR3 reads TGCAGTGCTTTATCAGACAGGGGAAAGTACTTC.

The J gene is TRBJ2-5, the V gene TRBV19, with 7 bases fitting TRBD2. From germline, CDR1 is LNHDA and CDR2 SQIVND (reference sequence). The CDR3 covers 14 residues. V trimming: 7 bases; J trimming: 4 bases; junction bases outside the gene matches: 9. CDR3 DNA sequence: TGTGCCAGTACCATGAGGGAGGGGTCAGAGACCCAGTACTTC. Translated: CASTMREGSETQYF.

The chain has TRBV7-6 and TRBJ2-7; maybe TRBD1 (6 bases). Trimming left V 5 bases short and J 0 bases short, with 11 bases between. CDR3 length: 14 residues. CDR1 and CDR2 from the germline V gene are SGHVS and FNYEAQ. CDR3 DNA: TGTGCCAGCAGCGCCGACAGGAGCTCCTACGAGCAGTACTTC. Translating gives CASSADRSSYEQYF.

The rearrangement joins TRBV7-9 to TRBJ2-5, with 7 bases identical to TRBD2. The CDR3 runs 15 residues. Germline V gives CDR1 SEHNR, CDR2 FQNEAQ (reference sequence). V was pared by 5 bases and J by 5 bases, with 11 bases of the junction left unmatched. CDR3 sequence (DNA): TGTGCCAGCAGCCCCACGACTAGCAGGCGGGAGACCCAGTACTTC. Protein product: CASSPTTSRRETQYF.

The rearrangement joins TRBV4-3 to TRBJ1-2, with unresolved D. The ends were cut back, 0 bases at V and 2 bases at J, with 10 bases in the middle. In germline, CDR1 is LGHNA, CDR2 YSLEER. There are 15 residues in the CDR3. The DNA for the CDR3 is TGCGCCAGCAGCCAAGATGTTGCGCGAAACTATGGCTACACCTTC. Its protein product is CASSQDVARNYGYTF.

This chain connects TRBV29-1 to TRBJ2-3; 9 bases are shared with TRBD2. The V and J ends lost 0 bases and 3 bases, in that order; junction bases with no gene match: 13. Germline CDR1 reads SQVTM; CDR2 reads ANQGSEA. The CDR3 totals 18 residues. CDR3: CSVEDRPGAGGPTDTQYF. CDR3 DNA sequence: TGCAGCGTTGAAGATCGGCCTGGCGCGGGGGGGCCTACAGATACGCAGTATTTT.

This clone was recorded once. This chain connects TRBV5-6 to TRBJ2-5, with 11 bases that match TRBD2. The CDR3 has 15 amino acids. Germline V gene lookup returns CDR1 SGHDT and CDR2 YYEEEE. The J segment lost 2 bases and the V segment lost 2 bases, leaving 2 bases of the junction unmatched. The CDR3 region is CASSLLAGAQETQYF. The CDR3 DNA sequence: TGTGCCAGCAGCTTACTAGCGGGGGCTCAAGAGACCCAGTACTTC.

Note on this clone: An end of the junction differs from the germline gene, which may be a read error. The genes are TRBV5-6 and TRBJ1-2, with 10 bases matching TRBD1. This CDR3 contains 15 residues. Per germline, CDR1 SGHDT and CDR2 YYEEEE. The CDR3 DNA follows: TGTGCCAGCAGCTTGGTGGACAGGGGGGACTATGGCTACCCCTTC. Amino acids: CASSLVDRGDYGYPF.

The chain combines TRBV5-1 with TRBJ1-2; 7 bases align to TRBD1. Per germline, CDR1 SGHRS and CDR2 YFSETQ. This CDR3 is built from 14 residues. Trimming removed 7 bases from V and 4 bases from J; junction bases left unmatched: 10. This chain's CDR3 is CASGQDRRSYGYTF. CDR3 coding DNA: TGCGCCAGCGGGCAGGACAGGCGTTCCTATGGCTACACCTTC.

The chain is built from TRBV7-9 and TRBJ1-2, with TRBD1 matching over 9 bases. The CDR3 extends over 14 amino acids. Germline loops: CDR1 SEHNR, CDR2 FQNEAQ (reference sequence). The trim removed 4 bases at V and 8 bases at J, leaving 8 bases unmatched. CDR3: CASSSLGTGLGYTF. DNA for the CDR3: TGTGCCAGCAGCTCCCTCGGGACAGGGTTGGGCTACACCTTC.

The genes are TRBV5-8 and TRBJ1-1; the D is unclear. The V gene lost 0 bases and the J gene lost 0 bases, with 15 bases spanning the gap. This CDR3 region has 17 residues. Looked up from germline, CDR1 is SGHTS and CDR2 is YDEGEE. DNA for the CDR3: TGTGCCAGCAGCTTGGCTGCGGGCAGGAGTATGAACACTGAAGCTTTCTTT. As protein: CASSLAAGRSMNTEAFF.

By share of the sample, this clone is medium-sized (0.01 to 0.1%). The chain employs TRBV18 and TRBJ2-7, with D unresolved. CDR1 and CDR2 from the germline V gene are KGHSH and LQKENI. Trimming pared 4 bases from V and 6 bases from J, leaving 7 bases between. This CDR3 is built from 11 residues. The CDR3 here is CASSRYGEQYF. CDR3 bases: TGTGCCAGCTCACGGTACGGCGAGCAGTACTTC.

This chain links TRBV7-8 with TRBJ1-2, with 11 positions matching TRBD1. In germline, CDR1 is SGHVS, CDR2 FQNEAQ. After removal of 2 bases from V and 4 bases from J, the junction contained 21 bases not matched to a gene. CDR3 length: 21 residues. CDR3: CASSLKPLTPPGQGAPYGYTF. The CDR3, as DNA: TGTGCCAGCAGCTTAAAGCCCCTTACTCCGCCCGGACAGGGGGCGCCCTATGGCTACACCTTC.

The count of this clone is one. The chain carries TRBV16 and TRBJ1-1; D is unclear. This CDR3 comprises 12 residues. With 0 bases removed from V and 8 bases from J, the gap between germline ends came to 7 bases. CDR1 is KGHSY and CDR2 is FQNENV in the germline V gene. CDR3 sequence: CASSQSSREAFF. Written as DNA, the CDR3 is TGTGCCAGCAGCCAATCTAGCCGGGAAGCTTTCTTT.

The chain links TRBV15 to TRBJ1-3; D not certain. The CDR3 runs to 17 residues. Germline loops: CDR1 LNHNV, CDR2 YYDKDF (reference sequence). The germline V and J ends were trimmed by 0 bases and 0 bases, with 12 bases remaining between them. The CDR3 coding sequence is TGTGCCACCAGCAGAGATTATGCGGGGTCCTCTGGAAACACCATATATTTT. Translating it yields CATSRDYAGSSGNTIYF.

The chain carries TRBV4-3 and TRBJ2-5; D perhaps matches TRBD2 (5 bases). The CDR3 covers 17 residues. The germline V gene encodes CDR1 LGHNA and CDR2 YSLEER. V was trimmed by 4 bases and J by 5 bases, leaving 23 bases between them. The CDR3 is CASSLGNPGMRMETQYF. The CDR3 region has the DNA TGCGCCAGCAGCCTTGGGAACCCCGGGATGAGGATGGAGACCCAGTACTTC.

This clone is a singleton in its sample. The genes are TRBV1 and TRBJ2-5; the D call of TRBD2 is as the table states it, not checked on the DNA. TRBV1 is termed a pseudogene. The CDR3 has 17 amino acids. The DNA for the CDR3 is TGCACCAGCAGCGGGGAGACTAGCGGGGACCAACAAGAGACCCAGTACTTC. The encoded protein is CTSSGETSGDQQETQYF.

V usage is TRBV11-2 and J usage is TRBJ2-7, with D tentatively TRBD1 (6 bases). Trimming removed 1 base from V and 0 bases from J, with 19 bases in between. The CDR3 runs to 18 residues. Germline-derived CDR1 and CDR2 are SGHAT and FQNNGV. This chain's CDR3 is CASSLGTDLGVLSYEQYF. The CDR3 DNA reads TGTGCCAGCAGCTTAGGGACAGATTTAGGGGTCCTCTCCTACGAGCAGTACTTC.